This T cell receptor beta chain emerged from a study of OX40 agonist ivuxolimab in advanced cancers. Study-level results: Clonal expansion was seen in CD4+ and CD8+ blood T cells by week 6 at 0.1 to 3.0 mg/kg. Certain nonresponding patients likewise had low normalized T-cell clonal expansion. The study did not work out the antigen specificity of the expanded peripheral T cells.

About this clone itself: Its antigen is not identified.

CDR3 size: 13 residues. From germline, CDR1 is SGDLS and CDR2 YYNGEE. Trimming removed 0 bases from V and 5 bases from J, with 6 bases in between. Sequencing used immunoSEQ multiplex PCR; TCRdb keeps in-frame clones, though not all of them. Of about 16,000 clones listed, 84% are singletons. The chain combines TRBV9 with TRBJ2-1; no definite D call. The origin of this receptor is an adult with an advanced solid tumor such as melanoma, head and neck, liver or kidney cancer. The material was CD4+ or CD8+ T cells sorted from blood, obtained in a trial of the OX40 agonist ivuxolimab. The CDR3, as DNA: TGTGCCAGCAGCGTAGAAGGGAACAATGAGCAGTTCTTC. This codes for CASSVEGNNEQFF.